This T cell receptor beta chain came from a study of T cell responses to AZD1222 COVID-19 vaccine. General study points: Baseline serology detected seropositivity in only a handful of AZD1222 recipients.

A note on this clone: Its specificity is not known.

Produced via immunoSEQ multiplex PCR; TCRdb's table is partial and in-frame only. The profile covers fewer than 45,000 clones, with 85% to 90% appearing a single time and roughly 7% taken by the ten largest. This clonotype was obtained from an adult in good health. This sample comprised peripheral blood, obtained on day 0 of AZD1222 vaccination.

The CDR3 DNA sequence: TGTGCCAGCACCCGAACTAGCGGCCAGGACTCCTACGAGCAGTACTTC. It encodes CASTRTSGQDSYEQYF. The V gene is TRBV27, the J gene TRBJ2-7; 8 nucleotides match TRBD2. The J segment lost 0 bases and the V segment lost 7 bases, leaving 11 bases of the junction unmatched. Germline V gene data show CDR1 as MNHEY and CDR2 as SMNVEV (reference sequence). The CDR3 contains 16 residues.